This is a list of T cell receptor beta chains from one sample in a study of control samples from healthy donors and cancer patients. Libraries were prepared by immunoSEQ multiplex PCR; TCRdb keeps only in-frame clonotypes and omits some of them. The profile shows 100,000 to 150,000 clones, about nine tenths of them singletons. The source material was blood. The source is a woman in her forties or fifties in good health. CDR3s include the opening cysteine and the closing phenylalanine or tryptophan. The D gene is left open where the match is weak. Not every row has a clone size; where given, it reads once, few, many or a size class.

cdr3_nt,cdr3_aa,j_call,cdr3_length,clone_size,v_call,d_call
TGTGCCAGCAGCCAACCGCCTCACACTGAAGCTTTCTTT,CASSQPPHTEAFF,TRBJ1-1,13,NA,TRBV3-1/TRBV3-2,NA
TGTGCCAGCAGCTTGATAGCAACTAATGAAAAACTGTTTTTT,CASSLIATNEKLFF,TRBJ1-4,14,once,TRBV5-6,NA
TGTGCCAGCAGCTCCAGCTCCCCTAGAGGCTACACCTTC,CASSSSSPRGYTF,TRBJ1-2,13,NA,TRBV5-6,NA
TGTGCCAGCAGCTACTCCGGGCAATCACCCCTCCACTTT,CASSYSGQSPLHF,TRBJ1-6,13,NA,TRBV28,NA
TGTGCCAGCAGCGTACAGGGGTCGAGCTACGAGCAGTACTTC,CASSVQGSSYEQYF,TRBJ2-7,14,NA,TRBV7-2,TRBD1
TGTGCCAGCAGTTCCGGGACAGGGGGGACAGATACGCAGTATTTT,CASSSGTGGTDTQYF,TRBJ2-3,15,NA,TRBV28,TRBD1
TGTGCCAGCAGCTCCACTAGCGGGGGGGTCCAAGAGACCCAGTACTTC,CASSSTSGGVQETQYF,TRBJ2-5,16,NA,TRBV7-6,TRBD2
TGTGCCAGCTCACTCACGAACACCGGGGAGCTGTTTTTT,CASSLTNTGELFF,TRBJ2-2,13,NA,TRBV18,NA
TGTGCCAGCACCGCCCAGGGGCGCGGGTGCGAAAAACTGTTTTTT,CASTAQGRGCEKLFF,TRBJ1-4,15,NA,TRBV21-1,NA
TGTGCCAGCAGTTTTACGGGGTTTCAAAAAAACATTCAGTACTTC,CASSFTGFQKNIQYF,TRBJ2-4,15,NA,TRBV28,NA
TGTGCCAGCAGCTTAGCGCAGGACAACAGTGGCTACACCTTC,CASSLAQDNSGYTF,TRBJ1-2,14,NA,TRBV11-2,NA
TGCGCCAGCAGCTCTGGAGTCCTAGCGGGGACCTACAATGAGCAGTTCTTC,CASSSGVLAGTYNEQFF,TRBJ2-1,17,NA,TRBV5-1,TRBD2
TGTGCCAGCAGCTTGGGGATAGGGGCGGGAAAAGAGCAGTTCTTC,CASSLGIGAGKEQFF,TRBJ2-1,15,NA,TRBV5-6,NA
TGTGCCAGCAGTTCTTTGTCGACAGGCCGCGGCACTGAAGCTTTCTTT,CASSSLSTGRGTEAFF,TRBJ1-1,16,NA,TRBV6-6,NA
TGTGCCAGCAGCCAAACCTTCCGGGACAGGGTTGTTAACACTGAAGCTTTCTTT,CASSQTFRDRVVNTEAFF,TRBJ1-1,18,NA,TRBV5-5,TRBD1
TGTGCCAGCAGCCCACAGGCGTCGGGTTTCGGCCAGTACTTC,CASSPQASGFGQYF,TRBJ2-5,14,NA,TRBV6-5,NA
TGTGCCAGCAGCGTCGGAATCTATGACACTGAAGCTTTCTTT,CASSVGIYDTEAFF,TRBJ1-1,14,NA,TRBV9,NA
TGCAGCGTTGAAGGAATAGCGGCCACAGATACGCAGTATTTT,CSVEGIAATDTQYF,TRBJ2-3,14,NA,TRBV29-1,NA
TGTGCCAGCAGCCTAGCGGGTGCCACCTCCTACAATGAGCAGTTCTTC,CASSLAGATSYNEQFF,TRBJ2-1,16,NA,TRBV14,TRBD2
TGTGCCAGCAGCTTTAGCGGGGGAAGCAGGGTGGGCGAGCAGTACTTC,CASSFSGGSRVGEQYF,TRBJ2-7,16,NA,TRBV7-9,TRBD2
TGCGCCAGCAGTCAGGACAGGGGAGGTACTGAAGCTTTCTTT,CASSQDRGGTEAFF,TRBJ1-1,14,NA,TRBV5-1,TRBD1
TGTGCCAGCCATCGAGGGACCCGCTATGGCTACACCTTC,CASHRGTRYGYTF,TRBJ1-2,13,NA,TRBV28,NA
TGTGCCAGCAGCTTTGGCAGGGGCTACGAGCAGTACTTC,CASSFGRGYEQYF,TRBJ2-7,13,NA,TRBV5-6,NA
TGTGCCAGCAGCTTTTCTCGGGGGGAGACCCAGTACTTC,CASSFSRGETQYF,TRBJ2-5,13,NA,TRBV5-6,NA
TGTGCCAGCAGCTTAGACAGATACGAGCAGTACTTC,CASSLDRYEQYF,TRBJ2-7,12,few,TRBV11-1,NA
TGTGCCACCAGTGATTTTAGGACTCTAGCCAAAAACATTCAGTACTTC,CATSDFRTLAKNIQYF,TRBJ2-4,16,NA,TRBV24-1,NA
TGTGCCAGCAGTCAAGATGAAAAACTGTTTTTT,CASSQDEKLFF,TRBJ1-4,11,NA,TRBV4-2,NA
TGTGCCATCAGTGAGTCGAGGGGGCAAGAGACCCAGTACTTC,CAISESRGQETQYF,TRBJ2-5,14,NA,TRBV10-3,NA
TGTGCCAGCAGCTTATTGGGGGGCTACGAGCAGTACTTC,CASSLLGGYEQYF,TRBJ2-7,13,NA,TRBV11-2,NA
TGTGCCACCAGCAGAGATTCGAATACAGGGATTAGCAATCAGCCCCAGCATTTT,CATSRDSNTGISNQPQHF,TRBJ1-5,18,few,TRBV15,NA
TGTGCCAGCAGTTATTTGTCAGACAGATATGTGACCCAGTACTTC,CASSYLSDRYVTQYF,TRBJ2-5,15,NA,TRBV6-2/TRBV6-3,NA
TGTGCCAGCAGTGACCGGGACAGGGGTATAAATACGCAGTATTTT,CASSDRDRGINTQYF,TRBJ2-3,15,NA,TRBV6-1,TRBD1
TGTGCCAGCAGCCAAGATCTGATTGCTACGAACTATGGCTACACCTTC,CASSQDLIATNYGYTF,TRBJ1-2,16,NA,TRBV3-1/TRBV3-2,NA
TGTGCCAGCAGCCAATCATGGGCTAGCGTCAACAATGGGCAGTTCTTC,CASSQSWASVNNGQFF,TRBJ2-1,16,NA,TRBV3-1/TRBV3-2,NA
TGTGCCAGCAGTTGGAATGGCTACACCTTC,CASSWNGYTF,TRBJ1-2,10,NA,TRBV6-5,NA
TGTGCCTGGGGACAGGGGGCCGGTTATAATTCACCCCTCCACTTT,CAWGQGAGYNSPLHF,TRBJ1-6,15,few,TRBV30,TRBD1
TGTGCCAGCAGCCAAACTCATGGACACCTAAGAGAGACCCAGTACTTC,CASSQTHGHLRETQYF,TRBJ2-5,16,NA,TRBV14,NA
TGTGCCAGCAGCGTAGACGGGAACACTGAAGCTTTCTTT,CASSVDGNTEAFF,TRBJ1-1,13,few,TRBV9,NA
TGTGCCAGCAGAGCGACCGGGACAGCGACGCATGGCTACACCTTC,CASRATGTATHGYTF,TRBJ1-2,15,NA,TRBV11-1,TRBD1
TGCAGTGCTAGGCCTGGAGATACGCAGTATTTT,CSARPGDTQYF,TRBJ2-3,11,once,TRBV20-1,NA
TGTGCCAGCAGCTTAGAAGGTCAGCTCCAAGAGACCCAGTACTTC,CASSLEGQLQETQYF,TRBJ2-5,15,few,TRBV7-8,NA
TGCGCCAGCAGCTTCGGCTTTCCAAGGGACAGGGTGGGGGAGCAGTACTTC,CASSFGFPRDRVGEQYF,TRBJ2-7,17,NA,TRBV5-1,TRBD1
TGTGCCAGCAGTTTATGGTCAGGGCTCGGAAACACCATATATTTT,CASSLWSGLGNTIYF,TRBJ1-3,15,NA,TRBV28,NA